These 12 T cell receptor beta chains originate from one sample sequenced in a study of metastatic and nonmetastatic thyroid tumors. Treatment of any kind had been given to no patient before thyroid surgery. With MiXCR, TCRdb called clones anew from the PCR reads. The top ten clones hold 2.5% to 3% of a sample with under 55,000 clones, approximately 17% of them seen once. Source material: blood. The receptor set was obtained from a female donor with papillary thyroid cancer or a benign thyroid nodule (not recorded which). Some clones in this sample may be carry-over from other donors' samples.

This clone was seen a handful of times. This chain links TRBV2 with TRBJ2-5; 10 bases are a match to TRBD2. The CDR3 spans 13 residues. The V and J ends lost 7 bases and 9 bases, in that order; junction bases with no gene match: 8. The germline V gene encodes CDR1 SNHLY and CDR2 FYNNEI. CDR3 DNA sequence: TGTGCCAGCACCGGACTAGCGGTATGGTCCCAGTACTTC. The encoded protein is CASTGLAVWSQYF.

The V gene is TRBV11-1, the J gene TRBJ2-7, with D perhaps matching TRBD1 (5 bases). The CDR3 length is 15 residues. From germline, CDR1 is SGHAT and CDR2 FQDESV (reference sequence). Deletions cut 1 base from V and 3 bases from J, with 13 bases between. The CDR3 coding sequence is TGTGCCAGCAGCTTAGAAGATTACGACAGCTACGAGCAGTACTTC. It translates to CASSLEDYDSYEQYF. Full variable domain (remainder filled in from reference TRBV11-1 and TRBJ2-7): EAEVAQSPRYKITEKSQAVAFWCDPISGHATLYWYRQILGQGPELLVQFQDESVVDDSQLPKDRFSAERLKGVDSTLKIQPAELGDSAMYLCASSLEDYDSYEQYFGPGTRLTVT.

This clone was recorded many times. This may be a read error, as it is one base from a much larger clone. The rearrangement joins TRBV28 to TRBJ2-5; D unclear. The CDR3 sequence is 11 residues long. The V end was cut by 7 bases, the J end by 6 bases, with 9 bases between. CDR1 MDHEN and CDR2 SYDVKM come from the germline V gene. DNA of the CDR3: TGTGCCAGCATCCACCTCCAGACCCAGTACTTC. Amino acids: CASIHLQTQYF.

Only a few counts were recorded for this clone. At one end, the junction sequence differs from germline, possibly due to a read error. V usage is TRBV6-1 and J usage is TRBJ2-7; 9 bases line up with TRBD1. The CDR3 sequence is 14 residues long. Germline CDR1 MNHNS, CDR2 SASEGT. CDR3 sequence reads: CASSAGQGPYDQYF. The CDR3 nucleotides read TGTGCCAGCAGTGCGGGACAGGGACCCTACGATCAGTACTTC.

This clone was counted ten times or more. The rearrangement links TRBV6-5 to TRBJ2-2; TRBD1 agrees at 8 bases. The V gene end was trimmed by 2 bases and the J gene end by 0 bases; junction bases not matched to a gene: 2. Germline V lookup: CDR1 MNHEY, CDR2 SVGAGI. The CDR3 totals 16 residues. The CDR3, as DNA: TGTGCCAGCAGTTACCGGACAGGGTCGAACACCGGGGAGCTGTTTTTT. Its translation is CASSYRTGSNTGELFF.

This clone was counted between two and nine times. At one end the junction does not follow the germline gene, possibly because of a read error. This sequence joins TRBV28 and TRBJ1-2; no clear D gene. The CDR3 extends over 12 amino acids. Germline V gene lookup returns CDR1 MDHEN and CDR2 SYDVKM. The CDR3 loop is CASSLGRDGYNF. The CDR3 DNA sequence: TGTGCCAGCAGTTTAGGAAGGGATGGCTACAACTTC.

Regarding this clone: A junction boundary mismatches the germline segment, possibly from a read error. CDR3 DNA: TGTGCCAGCAGGAACCCGGGGGTGTACGATCAGTACTTC. This sequence encodes CASRNPGVYDQYF. This chain joins TRBV6-1 and TRBJ2-7; the D gene is possibly TRBD2 (6 bases). CDR1 is MNHNS, CDR2 SASEGT, per germline. The CDR3 runs 13 residues.

This clone is a singleton in its sample. A read error may be the cause here, since a much bigger clone is one base away. This rearrangement joins TRBV20-1 to TRBJ2-1; D gene unclear. Germline V gene data show CDR1 as DFQATT and CDR2 as SNEGSKA (reference sequence). The CDR3 is 15 amino acids. Here the CDR3 reads CSAVKSSEIGNKQFF. Written as DNA, the CDR3 is TGCAGTGCTGTGAAGTCGAGTGAGATAGGCAATAAGCAGTTCTTC.

This clone was counted at least ten times. This chain links TRBV20-1 with TRBJ1-5, with D hard to call. Trimming stripped 6 bases from V and 2 bases from J, with 8 bases between. The CDR3 length is 12 residues. CDR1 is DFQATT and CDR2 is SNEGSKA in the germline V gene (reference sequence). This CDR3 is CSATVGNQPQHF. CDR3 bases: TGCAGTGCGACGGTAGGCAATCAGCCCCAGCATTTT.

In its sample, this clone was seen many times. The rearrangement joins TRBV11-3 to TRBJ2-3, with D possibly TRBD1 on 5 matching bases. The CDR3 is 18 amino acids. The germline V gene encodes CDR1 SGHNT and CDR2 YENEEA. V was pared by 4 bases and J by 2 bases, with 22 bases between. As DNA, the CDR3 is TGTGCCAGCAGCTCGGTCGACAGTACTTTTAGAGTCACAGATACGCAGTATTTT. This translates into CASSSVDSTFRVTDTQYF.

In its sample, this clone was seen many times. The V gene is TRBV19, the J gene TRBJ1-2; D remains ambiguous. The germline V gene encodes CDR1 LNHDA and CDR2 SQIVND (reference sequence). V was cut by 5 bases and J by 2 bases, with 6 bases left in between. The CDR3 has 12 amino acids. CDR3 sequence: CASSGRNYGYTF. In nucleotides, the CDR3 is TGTGCCAGTAGTGGCCGGAACTATGGCTACACCTTC.

Ten or more counts support this clone. This chain uses TRBV6-1 with TRBJ2-7; 9 nucleotides match TRBD1. Germline V gives CDR1 MNHNS, CDR2 SASEGT. This CDR3 spans 16 amino acids. Trimming removed 2 bases from V and 2 bases from J; junction bases left unmatched: 7. The chain's CDR3 is CASSESPGQGTYEQYF. CDR3 DNA: TGTGCCAGCAGTGAATCACCGGGACAGGGTACCTACGAGCAGTACTTC.